This TCR beta chain is drawn from a study of PD-L1 blockade in urothelial cancer. Study-wide background: Before enrollment, 0 to 3 chemotherapy regimens had been given to patients. T cells numbered a median of about 140,000 in the blood samples. General study findings and limits: Tumor-associated blood clones were expanded more by durable-benefit patients at 3 weeks. Better survival was forecast by a pretreatment blood TCR clonality below the median.

Germline V CDR1 and CDR2: KGHSH, LQKENI. Trimming removed 2 bases at V and 2 bases at J, with 10 bases between. This CDR3 comprises 14 residues. Libraries were prepared by immunoSEQ multiplex PCR; TCRdb keeps only in-frame clonotypes and omits some of them. This table has around 110,000 clones, roughly 91% appearing once. Concerning this clone itself: Antigen: not known.

Time point noted: peripheral blood 6 weeks after treatment start. The TCR sequence derives from a man aged 55 to 70 with urothelial cancer. The sample here was PBMCs, taken around atezolizumab (anti-PD-L1) treatment. J is TRBJ2-7 and V is TRBV18; no clear D gene. CDR3 sequence (DNA): TGTGCCAGCTCACCAGAGACTGTGACCTACGAGCAGTACTTC. It encodes CASSPETVTYEQYF.